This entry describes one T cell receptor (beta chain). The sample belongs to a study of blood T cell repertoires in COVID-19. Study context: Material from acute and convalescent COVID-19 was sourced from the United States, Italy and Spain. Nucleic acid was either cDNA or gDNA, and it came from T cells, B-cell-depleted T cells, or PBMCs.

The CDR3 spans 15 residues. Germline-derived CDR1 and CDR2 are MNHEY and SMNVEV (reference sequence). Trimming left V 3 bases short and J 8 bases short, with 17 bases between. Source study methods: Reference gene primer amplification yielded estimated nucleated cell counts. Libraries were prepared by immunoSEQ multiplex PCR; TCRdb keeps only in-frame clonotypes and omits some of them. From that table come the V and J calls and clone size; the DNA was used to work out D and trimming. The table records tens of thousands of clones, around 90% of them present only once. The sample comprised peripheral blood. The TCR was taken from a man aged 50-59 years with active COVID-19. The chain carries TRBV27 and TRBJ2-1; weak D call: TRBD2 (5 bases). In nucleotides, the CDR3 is TGTGCCAGCAGTTTTTTGGACTCTCCGGTGGATGAGCAGTTCTTC. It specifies CASSFLDSPVDEQFF.